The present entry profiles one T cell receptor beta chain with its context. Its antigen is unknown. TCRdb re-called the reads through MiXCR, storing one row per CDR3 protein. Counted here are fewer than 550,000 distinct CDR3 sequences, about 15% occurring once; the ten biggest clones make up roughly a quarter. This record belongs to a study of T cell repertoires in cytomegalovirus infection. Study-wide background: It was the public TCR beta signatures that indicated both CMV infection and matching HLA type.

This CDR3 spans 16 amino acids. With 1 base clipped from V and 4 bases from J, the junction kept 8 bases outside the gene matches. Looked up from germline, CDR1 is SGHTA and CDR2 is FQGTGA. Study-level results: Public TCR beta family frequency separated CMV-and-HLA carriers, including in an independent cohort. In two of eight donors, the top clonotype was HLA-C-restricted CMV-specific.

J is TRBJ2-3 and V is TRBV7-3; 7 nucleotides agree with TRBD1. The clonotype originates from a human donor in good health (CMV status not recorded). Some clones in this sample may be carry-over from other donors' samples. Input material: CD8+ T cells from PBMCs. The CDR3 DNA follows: TGTGCCAGCAGCTTAATCGGTAGGGGGCAATCAGATACGCAGTATTTT. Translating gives CASSLIGRGQSDTQYF.